One and the same sample provided the 22 T cell receptor beta chains below, sequenced in a study of sequential checkpoint blockade in melanoma. Treatment denoted: randomized to nivolumab then ipilimumab (arm A) or the reverse (arm B). Clones were sequenced by immunoSEQ multiplex PCR, and TCRdb holds only the in-frame ones, with some missing. The data show about 3,700 clones, with roughly a fifth seen just once and around 23% held by the top ten. The material sequenced was tumor tissue (inferred from file names), taken from a patient given nivolumab and ipilimumab in sequence. These receptors were obtained from a human patient with melanoma. Some clones in this sample may be carry-over from other donors' samples.

The V call is TRBV4-1, the J call TRBJ2-3, with a possible D match to TRBD2 (6 bases). The CDR3 length is 15 residues. Germline V gene data show CDR1 as MGHRA and CDR2 as YSYEKL. With 0 bases removed from V and 5 bases from J, the gap between germline ends came to 12 bases. The CDR3, as DNA: TGCGCCAGCAGCCAAGAGATCCGGGGGATAGATACGCAGTATTTT. Its protein is CASSQEIRGIDTQYF.

The rearrangement uses TRBV6-8 and TRBJ1-2; no clear D gene. CDR1 is MNHGY, CDR2 SAAAGT, per germline. Trimming shortened V by 6 bases and J by 2 bases, and 10 bases separated the two germline ends. This CDR3 spans 13 amino acids. The CDR3 loop reads CASSPSENYGYTF. CDR3 coding DNA: TGTGCCAGCAGCCCGAGCGAGAACTATGGCTACACCTTC.

By sample share, this clone is large. For the CDR3, the DNA is TGTGCCAGCAGCTTGAGGGGGGGCCATACTGAAGCTTTCTTT. Protein sequence: CASSLRGGHTEAFF. The genes are TRBV11-3 and TRBJ1-1; D possibly corresponds to TRBD1 (6 bases). Germline V lookup: CDR1 SGHNT, CDR2 YENEEA. This CDR3 has 14 residues. V gave up 3 bases and J gave up 5 bases, with 13 bases separating them.

The chain recombines TRBV1 with TRBJ2-1; the DNA was not compared with TRBD2, the D call given in the table. TRBV1 is marked as a pseudogene. The CDR3 totals 14 residues. CDR3: CASSHSGAYNEQFF. Written as DNA, the CDR3 is TGCGCCAGCAGCCATAGCGGGGCGTACAATGAGCAGTTCTTC.

The chain links TRBV19 to TRBJ1-5; no reliable D call. V lost 5 bases and J lost 4, with 9 bases in between. Germline CDR1 is LNHDA and CDR2 is SQIVND (reference sequence). There are 13 residues in the CDR3. CDR3 in amino acids: CASSRRENQPQHF. In DNA form, the CDR3 reads TGTGCCAGTAGTCGGAGGGAGAATCAGCCCCAGCATTTT.

V is TRBV19 and J is TRBJ1-2; a possible D gene is TRBD1 (5 bases). Trimming took off 3 bases at V and 5 bases at J, with 13 bases between the two ends. The CDR3 spans 14 residues. Germline V gene data show CDR1 as LNHDA and CDR2 as SQIVND (reference sequence). For the CDR3, the DNA is TGTGCCAGTAGTATTCCGGGGCTTGAGTATGGCTACACCTTC. Translated, it gives CASSIPGLEYGYTF.

The chain combines TRBV11-3 with TRBJ2-1, with TRBD1 matching over 8 bases. CDR1 and CDR2 (germline): SGHNT, YENEEA. J gave up 8 bases and V 1 base, and 7 bases lay outside the gene matches. The CDR3 sequence is 15 residues long. The CDR3 here is CASSLVGDRFDEQFF. The CDR3 DNA follows: TGTGCCAGCAGCTTAGTCGGGGACAGGTTCGATGAGCAGTTCTTC.

This clone was seen repeatedly, ten times or more. The V gene is TRBV11-3, the J gene TRBJ1-4; TRBD1 matches at 8 bases. The CDR3 loop spans 15 amino acids. V shed 3 bases and J 4 bases; nucleotides not matched to a gene: 4. Germline loops: CDR1 SGHNT, CDR2 YENEEA. CDR3 sequence reads: CASSLEGQGNEKLFF. The CDR3, as DNA: TGTGCCAGCAGCTTGGAAGGACAGGGTAATGAAAAACTGTTTTTT.

Of note for this clone: Its ends do not fully match the called genes, so a read error is possible. The rearrangement joins TRBV23-1 to TRBJ1-6; 7 positions agree with TRBD1. TRBV23-1 is annotated as an ORF whose role is uncertain. The CDR3 has 14 amino acids. The CDR3 sequence: CASSQWDSNSPLHF. The CDR3 DNA reads TGCGCCAGCAGCCAATGGGACAGCAATTCACCCCTCCACTTT.

V and J are TRBV30 and TRBJ1-6; 7 bases align to TRBD1. The CDR3 runs 15 residues. Germline CDR1 and CDR2: GTSNPN and SVGIG (reference sequence). V was clipped by 1 base and J by 5 bases; unmatched bases: 5. CDR3 sequence reads: CAWSGPGQHNSPLHF. Here the CDR3 DNA reads TGTGCCTGGAGTGGACCGGGACAGCATAATTCACCCCTCCACTTT. The variable domain in full, completed from reference TRBV30 and TRBJ1-6, reads SQTIHQWPATLVQPVGSPLSLECTVEGTSNPNLYWYRQAAGRGLQLLFYSVGIGQISSEVPQNLSASRPQDRQFILSSKKLLLSDSGFYLCAWSGPGQHNSPLHFGNGTRLTVT.

This chain links TRBV18 with TRBJ1-2; 10 positions match TRBD1. After removal of 3 bases from V and 5 bases from J, the junction contained 12 bases not matched to a gene. From germline, CDR1 is KGHSH and CDR2 LQKENI. The CDR3 totals 17 residues. Here the CDR3 DNA reads TGTGCCAGCTCACCCCGGGACAGGGGCTCTTTCGGGTATGGCTACACCTTC. It encodes CASSPRDRGSFGYGYTF. Looking up the rest from reference TRBV18 and TRBJ1-2 gives the full variable domain: NAGVMQNPRHLVRRRGQEARLRCSPMKGHSHVYWYRQLPEEGLKFMVYLQKENIIDESGMPKERFSAEFPKEGPSILRIQQVVRGDSAAYFCASSPRDRGSFGYGYTFGSGTRLTVV.

This clone is labeled as medium-sized. This sequence joins TRBV6-8 and TRBJ1-1; D is ambiguous. The CDR3 has 13 residues. The germline V gene encodes CDR1 MNHGY and CDR2 SAAAGT. V was clipped by 2 bases and J by 3 bases, with 7 bases between them. CDR3 DNA sequence: TGTGCCAGCAGTTACCTGGGCCACACTGAAGCTTTCTTT. This translates into CASSYLGHTEAFF.

This chain joins TRBV15 and TRBJ1-2; D not certain. This CDR3 region has 14 residues. The V gene's germline CDR1 is LNHNV and CDR2 YYDKDF (reference sequence). The V and J ends lost 0 bases and 1 base respectively, with 6 bases between them. For the CDR3, the DNA is TGTGCCACCAGCAGAGAGTATGGTAACTATGGCTACACCTTC. Protein sequence: CATSREYGNYGYTF.

This clone has just a few counts. The rearrangement uses TRBV6-8 and TRBJ1-2, with TRBD1 matching 8 bases. The ends lost 2 bases at V and 6 bases at J; junction bases unmatched: 11. CDR1 MNHGY and CDR2 SAAAGT come from the germline V gene. The length of the CDR3 is 16 residues. The CDR3 protein is CASSYNGGGQGDGYTF. The CDR3 DNA reads as TGTGCCAGCAGTTACAATGGTGGCGGACAGGGAGATGGCTACACCTTC.

At least ten counts were recorded for this clone. The CDR3 nucleotides read TGTGCCAGCAGTCTCACAGGGGGCAAAGGCTATGGCTACACCTTC. This translates into CASSLTGGKGYGYTF. This sequence joins TRBV11-3 and TRBJ1-2; 9 bases are a match to TRBD1. This CDR3 has 15 residues. Looked up from germline, CDR1 is SGHNT and CDR2 is YENEEA. V shed 6 bases, J shed 4 bases, and the junction held 9 bases outside the gene matches.

V usage is TRBV6-8 and J usage is TRBJ2-5; 10 nucleotides align to TRBD2. J lost 4 bases, V lost 5 bases, and 4 bases had no gene match. Germline loops: CDR1 MNHGY, CDR2 SAAAGT. CDR3 length: 14 amino acids. The CDR3, as DNA: TGTGCCAGCAGTGAGCGACTAGCGGGAGAGACCCAGTACTTC. It yields the protein CASSERLAGETQYF.

Within the sample, this clone is medium-sized (0.01 to 0.1%). This chain joins TRBV11-3 and TRBJ1-3, with TRBD1 as a possible D gene (6 bases). Germline-derived CDR1 and CDR2 are SGHNT and YENEEA. The CDR3 sequence is 16 residues long. Trimming removed 2 bases from V and 0 bases from J, with 11 bases in between. The CDR3 reads CASSLRGRGSGNTIYF. The CDR3, as DNA: TGTGCCAGCAGCTTAAGGGGCAGGGGCTCTGGAAACACCATATATTTT.

This clone showed up just a few times. The chain recombines TRBV23-1 with TRBJ2-7, with TRBD1 matching 8 bases. Being an ORF, TRBV23-1 has a function that is uncertain. This CDR3 region has 13 residues. Trimming at V came to 6 bases and at J to 4 bases, leaving 5 bases not matched to a gene. Written as DNA, the CDR3 is TGCGCCAGCAGCTGGGGACAGGTTTACGAGCAGTACTTC. It is translated as CASSWGQVYEQYF.

This clone was seen at least ten times. The chain joins TRBV9 to TRBJ1-2; D unresolved. V dropped 5 bases and J dropped 0 bases, with 17 bases sitting between them. Germline V gene sequence: CDR1 SGDLS, CDR2 YYNGEE. The CDR3 length is 16 residues. As DNA, the CDR3 is TGTGCCAGCAGTGGCGGGTCCAAAGTTGCTAACTATGGCTACACCTTC. This encodes CASSGGSKVANYGYTF.

This clone is medium-sized. This sequence joins TRBV6-8 and TRBJ2-7; no firm D call. With 6 bases removed from V and 1 base from J, the gap between germline ends came to 16 bases. The CDR3 sequence is 15 residues long. Germline V CDR1 and CDR2: MNHGY, SAAAGT. The chain's CDR3 is CASSRRPAGSYEQYF. The CDR3 DNA reads as TGTGCCAGCAGCCGCAGACCGGCTGGTTCCTACGAGCAGTACTTC.

The chain has TRBV9 and TRBJ1-1; D may be TRBD1 (6 bases). The germline CDR1 and CDR2 sequences are SGDLS and YYNGEE. V was shortened by 0 bases and J by 11 bases, with 17 bases between the two germline ends. CDR3 length equals 14 residues. This CDR3 is CASSVEPGVPRAFF. The CDR3 DNA sequence: TGTGCCAGCAGCGTAGAGCCAGGGGTCCCCCGGGCTTTCTTT.

The chain links TRBV6-7 to TRBJ2-5; possibly TRBD2 for D (5 bases). TRBV6-7 belongs to the ORF category, with a function that is uncertain. The CDR3 has 11 amino acids. V lost 7 bases to trimming and J lost 7 bases, with 10 bases between them. CDR3: CASTFSGTQYF. The CDR3 DNA is TGTGCCAGCACATTCAGCGGGACCCAGTACTTC.